This TCR beta chain was documented in a study of blood T cells in healthy people across ages. Trimming pared 3 bases from V and 10 bases from J, leaving 11 bases between. The CDR3 loop spans 11 amino acids. Per the germline V gene, CDR1 is DFQATT and CDR2 is SNEGSKA (reference sequence). PCR was performed a second time for roughly 7 to 11 cycles using a sample-barcoded 5' primer and a J-beta primer mix. One entry per CDR3 protein, called by TCRdb with MiXCR from the 5' RACE reads. Seen here are 700,000 to 850,000 distinct CDR3 sequences, roughly 40% observed once, and the top ten hold under 15%. The genes are TRBV20-1 and TRBJ2-3, with D possibly being TRBD1 (5 bases). The sequence came from a man younger than 35 in good health. The source material was blood. Here the CDR3 reads CSASQGYAQYF. The CDR3 DNA reads TGCAGTGCTAGCCAGGGTTATGCGCAGTATTTT.